These T cell receptor beta chains were read from a single sample in a study of blood T cell repertoires in COVID-19. The data were produced by immunoSEQ multiplex PCR, yet TCRdb's version contains in-frame clones alone and is incomplete. The table records approximately 100,000 clones, 91% of them present only once. Sequenced input: peripheral blood. These receptors were taken from a man aged 50 to 59 with acute or convalescent COVID-19. The CDR3 runs from the conserved cysteine through the conserved F or W. Each record gives: J gene, V gene, clone size, D gene, CDR3 protein, CDR3 DNA. The D gene is left open where the match is weak. Clone size is stated in some rows and not others, as once, few, many or a class when expanded.

>TRBJ2-2|TRBV25-1|NA|NA
CASSEGGRTGELFF
TGTGCCAGCAGTGAAGGGGGCCGGACCGGGGAGCTGTTTTTT
>TRBJ2-7|TRBV7-9|NA|NA
CASSPQGYHEQYF
TGTGCCAGCAGCCCACAGGGTTACCACGAGCAGTACTTC
>TRBJ1-2|TRBV28|NA|NA
CASSFAPTYGYTF
TGTGCCAGCAGTTTCGCGCCAACCTATGGCTACACCTTC
>TRBJ2-2|TRBV3-1/TRBV3-2|NA|TRBD1
CASSQEPGQGFGELFF
TGTGCCAGCAGCCAAGAACCGGGACAGGGTTTCGGGGAGCTGTTTTTT
>TRBJ2-2|TRBV19|NA|NA
CASSNNRGFPGELFF
TGTGCCAGTAGTAACAATAGGGGCTTTCCCGGGGAGCTGTTTTTT
>TRBJ2-3|TRBV18|NA|NA
CASSPPTGSTDTQYF
TGTGCCAGCTCACCACCTACGGGGAGCACAGATACGCAGTATTTT
>TRBJ1-1|TRBV28|NA|NA
CASSLPGMNTEAFF
TGTGCCAGCAGTTTGCCAGGGATGAACACTGAAGCTTTCTTT
>TRBJ1-2|TRBV5-3|NA|NA
CARSSRTAFYGYTF
TGTGCCAGAAGCTCCCGGACAGCATTCTATGGCTACACCTTC
>TRBJ1-3|TRBV5-1|NA|NA
CASSSDEGFGNTIYF
TGCGCCAGCAGCTCAGACGAGGGTTTTGGAAACACCATATATTTT
>TRBJ1-2|TRBV3-1/TRBV3-2|once|NA
CASSQEGLYLNYGYTF
TGTGCCAGCAGCCAAGAGGGCCTGTATTTAAACTATGGCTACACCTTC
>TRBJ1-1|TRBV6-5|NA|NA
CASEAGVPNTEAFF
TGTGCCAGCGAGGCGGGGGTACCGAACACTGAAGCTTTCTTT
>TRBJ2-7|TRBV7-2|NA|TRBD1
CASSPDRVSSYEQYF
TGTGCCAGCAGCCCCGACAGGGTCTCCTCCTACGAGCAGTACTTC
>TRBJ1-2|TRBV4-1|NA|NA
CASSQDRQESSYGYTF
TGCGCCAGCAGCCAAGATAGGCAGGAATCCTCCTATGGCTACACCTTC
>TRBJ2-2|TRBV3-1/TRBV3-2|NA|NA
CASSRAPRERSRTGELFF
TGTGCCAGCAGCCGTGCCCCCAGGGAAAGATCGAGGACCGGGGAGCTGTTTTTT
>TRBJ1-5|TRBV7-2|NA|NA
CASSLGGLYSNQPQHF
TGTGCCAGCAGCTTAGGGGGGCTATATAGCAATCAGCCCCAGCATTTT
>TRBJ2-3|TRBV19|NA|NA
CASSIFSRAGTDTQYF
TGTGCCAGTAGTATATTTAGCAGGGCGGGCACAGATACGCAGTATTTT
>TRBJ1-5|TRBV28|NA|NA
CASSAPTVNQPQHF
TGTGCCAGCAGTGCCCCGACAGTTAATCAGCCCCAGCATTTT
>TRBJ1-2|TRBV5-8|NA|NA
CASSWRVSGYYGYTF
TGTGCCAGCAGCTGGAGGGTTTCAGGTTACTATGGCTACACCTTC
>TRBJ1-1|TRBV28|NA|TRBD1
CASSPSAGTDMNTEAFF
TGTGCCAGCAGTCCCTCCGCGGGGACAGACATGAACACTGAAGCTTTCTTT
>TRBJ1-1|TRBV3-1/TRBV3-2|NA|NA
CASSAGLNTEAFF
TGTGCCAGCAGCGCAGGGCTAAACACTGAAGCTTTCTTT
>TRBJ1-2|TRBV19|NA|NA
CASSISGTQNGYTF
TGTGCCAGTAGTATAAGCGGGACCCAAAATGGCTACACCTTC
>TRBJ2-3|TRBV18|NA|NA
CASSPVGATDTQYF
TGTGCCAGCTCACCTGTGGGGGCTACAGATACGCAGTATTTT
>TRBJ1-4|TRBV18|NA|TRBD1
CASSPQTAGGNEKLFF
TGTGCCAGCTCACCACAGACCGCAGGGGGAAATGAAAAACTGTTTTTT
>TRBJ1-5|TRBV4-1|NA|TRBD1
CASSHPPGQGQNQPQHF
TGCGCCAGCAGCCATCCCCCGGGACAGGGCCAAAACCAGCCCCAGCATTTT
>TRBJ1-4|TRBV11-2|NA|NA
CASSLVSGTRNEKLFF
TGTGCCAGCAGCTTAGTATCGGGGACACGGAATGAAAAACTGTTTTTT
>TRBJ1-2|TRBV14|NA|TRBD1
CASSQGQGHNYGYTF
TGTGCCAGCAGCCAAGGACAGGGACATAACTATGGCTACACCTTC
>TRBJ1-6|TRBV7-2|NA|NA
CASSLGSGSISPLHF
TGTGCCAGCAGCTTAGGGTCGGGGTCTATATCACCCCTCCACTTT
>TRBJ2-5|TRBV4-2|NA|TRBD1
CASSQGQGVRETQYF
TGTGCCAGCAGCCAAGGACAGGGCGTTCGGGAGACCCAGTACTTC
>TRBJ2-2|TRBV6-4|NA|TRBD1
CASSDTGGLKTGELFF
TGTGCCAGCAGTGACACAGGGGGCCTAAAGACCGGGGAGCTGTTTTTT
>TRBJ1-6|TRBV7-3|NA|NA
CASSLTPVSSYNSPLHF
TGTGCCAGCAGCTTAACTCCGGTTAGCTCCTATAATTCACCCCTCCACTTT
>TRBJ2-2|TRBV15|once|TRBD1
CATSTRQGRTGELFF
TGTGCCACCAGTACTAGACAGGGAAGGACCGGGGAGCTGTTTTTT
>TRBJ2-1|TRBV4-1|once|NA
CASSLPSGNEQFF
TGCGCCAGCAGCCTCCCTAGTGGCAATGAGCAGTTCTTC
>TRBJ2-2|TRBV28|NA|TRBD1
CASSPRTGGFGAGELFF
TGTGCCAGCAGTCCGCGGACAGGGGGGTTCGGGGCCGGGGAGCTGTTTTTT
>TRBJ2-7|TRBV14|few|NA
CASSQGWAPYF
TGTGCCAGCAGCCAAGGATGGGCTCCGTACTTC
>TRBJ2-5|TRBV19|NA|TRBD1
CASRATGMWIQYF
TGTGCCAGTAGGGCGACAGGGATGTGGATCCAGTACTTC
>TRBJ1-4|TRBV18|NA|NA
CASSPQTGPTNEKLFF
TGTGCCAGCTCACCTCAGACAGGTCCAACTAATGAAAAACTGTTTTTT
>TRBJ2-3|TRBV14|NA|NA
CASSQEGGLHEFSTDTQYF
TGTGCCAGCAGCCAAGAAGGTGGACTACACGAATTTAGCACAGATACGCAGTATTTT
>TRBJ1-3|TRBV18|NA|TRBD1
CASSPGTEGNTIYF
TGTGCCAGCTCGCCCGGGACAGAAGGAAACACCATATATTTT
>TRBJ2-6|TRBV27|NA|NA
CASSSRSIGANVLTF
TGTGCCAGCAGTTCTAGATCGATTGGGGCCAACGTCCTGACTTTC
>TRBJ1-1|TRBV5-6|NA|NA
CASSFAGVNTEAFF
TGTGCCAGCAGCTTTGCAGGGGTGAACACTGAAGCTTTCTTT
>TRBJ2-2|TRBV4-2|NA|TRBD1
CASSQPGQGATGELFF
TGTGCCAGCAGCCAACCAGGACAGGGGGCGACCGGGGAGCTGTTTTTT
>TRBJ2-7|TRBV11-2|NA|NA
CASSPATGHYEQYF
TGTGCCAGCAGCCCCGCGACAGGCCACTACGAGCAGTACTTC
>TRBJ1-5|TRBV18|NA|TRBD1
CASSPDRDQPQHF
TGTGCCAGCTCTCCGGACAGGGACCAGCCCCAGCATTTT
>TRBJ1-4|TRBV7-9|NA|NA
CASSLALGQGGEKLFF
TGTGCCAGCAGCTTAGCGCTCGGGCAGGGAGGGGAAAAACTGTTTTTT
>TRBJ2-5|TRBV4-3|few|TRBD1
CASSQGRTGVMTQYF
TGCGCCAGCAGCCAAGGCCGGACAGGGGTTATGACCCAGTACTTC
>TRBJ1-5|TRBV18|NA|NA
CASSPGDSPPQHF
TGTGCCAGCTCACCGGGCGATAGTCCGCCCCAGCATTTT